This entry lists 29 T cell receptor beta chains sequenced from one sample in a study of beta chain features in type 1 diabetes. Sequencing targeted expressed TCRB transcripts, as all isolated RNA had been reverse transcribed. Repertoires were generated with immunoSEQ multiplex PCR, while TCRdb's copy carries only in-frame clones and drops some. This table has some 410,000 clones, about 15% appearing once. The specimen sequenced was naive CD4+ T cells from blood. The receptor source for this set is a man aged 25 to 40 in good health.

V is TRBV15 and J is TRBJ1-2; a weak D match, TRBD1 (5 bases). Germline values: CDR1 LNHNV, CDR2 YYDKDF (reference sequence). The CDR3 sequence is 17 residues long. Deletions cut 0 bases from V and 0 bases from J, with 14 bases between. This CDR3 reads CATSRDPPGGANYGYTF. CDR3 bases: TGTGCCACCAGCAGAGATCCTCCCGGGGGAGCTAACTATGGCTACACCTTC.

V usage is TRBV29-1 and J usage is TRBJ1-2, with D unclear. The CDR3 contains 12 residues. Germline V gene lookup returns CDR1 SQVTM and CDR2 ANQGSEA. The V gene lost 7 bases and the J gene lost 5 bases, with 14 bases spanning the gap. The chain's CDR3 is CSATESVYGYTF. In DNA, the CDR3 is TGCAGCGCCACGGAATCGGTGTATGGCTACACCTTC.

This clone has a handful of counts. The CDR3 reads CSVESSGRETQYF. DNA for the CDR3: TGCAGCGTTGAATCCAGCGGGAGAGAGACCCAGTACTTC. The chain has TRBV29-1 and TRBJ2-5; TRBD2 matches 8 bases. With V trimmed by 2 bases and J by 4 bases, 3 bases remained unmatched. Germline CDR1 reads SQVTM; CDR2 reads ANQGSEA. CDR3 size: 13 residues.

The chain couples TRBV7-9 to TRBJ2-1, with D uncertain. The CDR3 loop spans 16 amino acids. Per germline, CDR1 SEHNR and CDR2 FQNEAQ (reference sequence). V was shortened by 3 bases and J by 7 bases, with 19 bases between the two germline ends. The CDR3 coding sequence is TGTGCCAGCAGCTTTCGGCAGCCCCAAAGGCGGAATGAGCAGTTCTTC. Its translation is CASSFRQPQRRNEQFF.

This clone was seen a handful of times. The J gene is TRBJ1-2, the V gene TRBV30; maybe TRBD1 (5 bases). Germline V lookup: CDR1 GTSNPN, CDR2 SVGIG (reference sequence). This CDR3 is 14 amino acids long. V lost 4 bases, J lost 2 bases, and 14 bases lay in between. CDR3 DNA sequence: TGTGCCTGGAACCGGGACGGCGGGAACTATGGCTACACCTTC. Protein: CAWNRDGGNYGYTF.

This sequence joins TRBV6-4 and TRBJ2-1; TRBD1 is a possible D gene (6 bases). From germline, CDR1 is MRHNA and CDR2 SNTAGT. V was clipped by 5 bases and J by 8 bases, with 13 bases between them. The CDR3 runs to 13 residues. CDR3 residues: CASSSQGIDEQFF. The CDR3 nucleotides are TGTGCCAGCAGTTCCCAGGGGATCGATGAGCAGTTCTTC.

In this sample, this clone turned up a few times. The chain links TRBV15 to TRBJ2-7, with D possibly matching TRBD2 (6 bases). The CDR3 length is 14 residues. V lost 5 bases and J lost 4, with 15 bases in between. Germline assignment: CDR1 LNHNV and CDR2 YYDKDF (reference sequence). The CDR3 reads CATSLGGRGYEQYV. The DNA of the CDR3 is TGTGCCACCAGCCTTGGAGGGAGAGGTTACGAGCAGTACGTC.

The chain links TRBV9 to TRBJ1-1; 8 positions match TRBD1. Germline CDR1 reads SGDLS; CDR2 reads YYNGEE. Unmatched junction bases numbered 2, after V lost 3 bases and J lost 4 bases. The CDR3 consists of 13 residues. As DNA, the CDR3 is TGTGCCAGCAGCGCTACAGGGGGCACTGAAGCTTTCTTT. This sequence encodes CASSATGGTEAFF.

This clone has more than one count but fewer than ten. This chain uses TRBV9 with TRBJ2-5, with 7 bases matching TRBD2. This CDR3 comprises 15 residues. Trimming took 0 bases from V and 8 from J; bases not matched to a gene: 10. Germline CDR1 is SGDLS and CDR2 is YYNGEE. The CDR3 coding sequence is TGTGCCAGCAGCGTAGATGGACTAGACCTCGGAACCCAGTACTTC. Translating it yields CASSVDGLDLGTQYF.

This clone was observed a handful of times. This CDR3 is CASGGWAFF. In nucleotides, the CDR3 is TGTGCCAGCGGCGGTTGGGCTTTCTTT. This chain links TRBV11-3 with TRBJ1-1; D is unclear. Looked up from germline, CDR1 is SGHNT and CDR2 is YENEEA. The CDR3 runs 9 residues. The V end was cut by 8 bases, the J end by 11 bases, with 9 bases between.

The chain is built from TRBV5-4 and TRBJ2-7, with D possibly being TRBD1 or TRBD2 (5 bases each). V was clipped by 1 base and J by 3 bases, with 11 bases between them. The CDR3 is made up of 14 amino acids. The germline V gene has CDR1 SGHNT and CDR2 YYREEE (reference sequence). The chain's CDR3 is CASSLPGPGYEQYF. The CDR3 nucleotides read TGTGCCAGCAGCTTGCCGGGGCCGGGCTACGAGCAGTACTTC.

V is TRBV29-1 and J is TRBJ2-2; TRBD1 is a possible D gene (6 bases). CDR1 SQVTM and CDR2 ANQGSEA come from the germline V gene. The CDR3 is 13 amino acids. Trimming stripped 3 bases from V and 1 base from J, with 6 bases between. CDR3 nucleotides: TGCAGCGTTGAGACAGGGAACACCGGGGAGCTGTTTTTT. Protein: CSVETGNTGELFF.

This sequence joins TRBV30 and TRBJ1-1; the match to TRBD1 covers 8 bases. V gave up 0 bases and J gave up 10 bases; unmatched junction bases: 10. This CDR3 comprises 14 residues. The germline CDR1 and CDR2 sequences are GTSNPN and SVGIG (reference sequence). As DNA, the CDR3 is TGTGCCTGGAGTGTACTCTCCGCAGGGGGCACAGCTTTCTTT. Translated, it gives CAWSVLSAGGTAFF.

This clone was seen a handful of times. V usage is TRBV7-2 and J usage is TRBJ2-3; no clear D gene. Trimming took 6 bases from V and 6 from J, leaving 10 bases between them. This CDR3 comprises 12 residues. CDR1 is SGHTA and CDR2 is FQGNSA in the germline V gene. CDR3 amino acids: CASSSRLDTQYF. Written as DNA, the CDR3 is TGTGCCAGCAGTTCCCGTCTGGATACGCAGTATTTT.

This clone was recorded at least ten times. V usage is TRBV19 and J usage is TRBJ2-4; the D is unclear. There are 13 residues in the CDR3. Per germline, CDR1 LNHDA and CDR2 SQIVND (reference sequence). The V gene lost 9 bases and the J gene lost 1 base, with 10 bases spanning the gap. The CDR3 here is CASQGIAKNIQYF. Written as DNA, the CDR3 is TGTGCCAGCCAAGGAATTGCCAAAAACATTCAGTACTTC.

The chain has TRBV30 and TRBJ1-2; D may be TRBD1 (5 bases). V dropped 0 bases and J dropped 2 bases, with 7 bases sitting between them. The CDR3 loop spans 13 amino acids. Germline values: CDR1 GTSNPN, CDR2 SVGIG (reference sequence). CDR3 loop: CAWSVEGNYGYTF. The CDR3 DNA is TGTGCCTGGAGTGTAGAGGGGAACTATGGCTACACCTTC.

This clone has only a few counts. The J gene is TRBJ2-7, the V gene TRBV13; 8 nucleotides align to TRBD2. The CDR3 is 13 residues long. V was pared by 4 bases and J by 6 bases, with 5 bases of the junction left unmatched. In germline, CDR1 is PRHDT, CDR2 FYEKMQ (reference sequence). CDR3 loop: CASSSIAGFEQYV. For the CDR3, the DNA is TGTGCCAGCAGCTCTATAGCGGGATTCGAGCAGTACGTC.

V is TRBV2 and J is TRBJ1-5; the D gene is possibly TRBD1 (5 bases). V dropped 4 bases and J dropped 2 bases, with 9 bases sitting between them. CDR3 length: 14 residues. CDR1 is SNHLY, CDR2 FYNNEI, per germline. The DNA of the CDR3 is TGTGCCAGCAGTGGGACGGGACGCAATCAGCCCCAGCATTTT. It yields the protein CASSGTGRNQPQHF.

This clone has only a few counts. The chain carries TRBV7-2 and TRBJ2-3; 12 nucleotides agree with TRBD2. Looked up from germline, CDR1 is SGHTA and CDR2 is FQGNSA. The V gene end was trimmed by 5 bases and the J gene end by 0 bases; junction bases not matched to a gene: 3. The CDR3 length is 16 residues. DNA of the CDR3: TGTGCCAGCAGCCAACTAGCGGGAGGCAGCACAGATACGCAGTATTTT. Translation gives CASSQLAGGSTDTQYF.

This clone was seen a handful of times. The gene calls are TRBV9 and TRBJ2-1; D unclear. The germline V and J ends were trimmed by 0 bases and 7 bases, with 17 bases remaining between them. The CDR3 loop spans 16 amino acids. Germline V gives CDR1 SGDLS, CDR2 YYNGEE. The CDR3 DNA sequence: TGTGCCAGCAGCGTAGAGTCCAGGTTGCTGACAAATGAGCAGTTCTTC. Translated, it gives CASSVESRLLTNEQFF.

The V gene is TRBV30, the J gene TRBJ2-7, with D hard to call. V lost 0 bases and J 0 bases, leaving 6 bases between the germline ends. The CDR3 totals 13 residues. Germline CDR1 GTSNPN, CDR2 SVGIG (reference sequence). CDR3 sequence: CAWSVRSSYEQYV. CDR3 DNA: TGTGCCTGGAGTGTGAGGAGCTCCTACGAGCAGTACGTC.

Only a few counts were recorded for this clone. The genes are TRBV5-1 and TRBJ2-2, with D unresolved. V was cut by 0 bases and J by 1 base, with 7 bases left in between. The CDR3 is 15 amino acids. Germline lookup yields CDR1 SGHRS and CDR2 YFSETQ. Here the CDR3 DNA reads TGCGCCAGCAGCTTGGCCGTTCGGAACACCGGGGAGCTGTTTTTT. Its translation: CASSLAVRNTGELFF.

Only a few counts were recorded for this clone. V is TRBV4-3 and J is TRBJ2-4; maybe TRBD1 (6 bases). In germline, CDR1 is LGHNA, CDR2 YSLEER. Trimming left V 3 bases short and J 2 bases short, with 23 bases between. The CDR3 has 19 amino acids. As DNA, the CDR3 is TGCGCCAGCAGCCACATTTTCCAGGGGTTCGGAGTAACCAAAAACATTCAGTACTTC. As protein: CASSHIFQGFGVTKNIQYF.

CDR3 residues: CASSLAPWRSSTDTQYF. CDR3 coding DNA: TGTGCCAGCAGCTTAGCACCCTGGCGGTCTAGCACAGATACGCAGTATTTT. This chain links TRBV11-2 with TRBJ2-3, with D uncertain. Between the trimmed V and J ends, which lost 1 base and 0 bases, there was a span of 14 bases. This CDR3 contains 17 residues. Germline loops: CDR1 SGHAT, CDR2 FQNNGV.

In its sample, this clone was seen a few times. This chain connects TRBV5-1 to TRBJ2-4; TRBD2 aligns across 16 bases. Germline assignment: CDR1 SGHRS and CDR2 YFSETQ. The CDR3 has 17 residues. V lost 3 bases to trimming and J lost 7 bases; unmatched junction nucleotides: 7. The CDR3: CASSSGLAGGPENIQYF. DNA for the CDR3: TGCGCCAGCAGCTCGGGACTAGCGGGAGGGCCGGAGAACATTCAGTACTTC.

In this sample, this clone turned up a few times. V and J are TRBV21-1 and TRBJ2-3; TRBD2 reflects the table's D call only, with no check against the DNA. TRBV21-1 is a pseudogene locus. The length of the CDR3 is 20 residues. The CDR3 sequence is CASSKADSTSGGLGTDTQYF. The CDR3 DNA follows: TGTGCCAGCAGCAAAGCTGATTCGACTAGCGGGGGGCTGGGGACAGATACGCAGTATTTT.

The V gene is TRBV11-2, the J gene TRBJ2-2; D remains unclear. This CDR3 region has 11 residues. Germline V CDR1 and CDR2: SGHAT, FQNNGV. Deletions cut 4 bases from V and 10 bases from J, with 7 bases between. The CDR3 DNA sequence: TGTGCCAGCAGCTCGAAAGTGGAGCTGTTTTTT. It encodes CASSSKVELFF.

This clone has just a few counts. The chain links TRBV2 to TRBJ1-2; the match to TRBD1 covers 7 bases. With 6 bases clipped from V and 6 bases from J, the junction kept 10 bases outside the gene matches. The CDR3 has 14 amino acids. From germline, CDR1 is SNHLY and CDR2 FYNNEI. CDR3 nucleotides: TGTGCCAGCAGCGCAAAACAGGGGACGGATGGCTACACCTTC. It is translated as CASSAKQGTDGYTF.

The rearrangement uses TRBV6-1 and TRBJ2-4; TRBD2 agrees at 8 bases. This CDR3 spans 17 amino acids. Germline V lookup: CDR1 MNHNS, CDR2 SASEGT. V trimming: 4 bases; J trimming: 0 bases; junction bases outside the gene matches: 8. The CDR3 sequence: CASSAHSGDLAKNIQYF. The CDR3 nucleotides are TGTGCCAGCAGTGCCCATAGCGGGGACCTAGCCAAAAACATTCAGTACTTC.